This TCR beta chain was sequenced for a study of blood T cell repertoires in COVID-19. Profiling relied on immunoSEQ multiplex PCR, and the TCRdb table lists in-frame clones only, not all of them. The sample includes 250,000 or so clones, just under 90% of them seen just once. CDR3 length: 18 amino acids. Germline lookup yields CDR1 SGDLS and CDR2 YYNGEE. V lost 0 bases, J lost 0 bases, and 9 bases stayed unmatched. The chain recombines TRBV9 with TRBJ1-3; 7 bases are a match to TRBD1. The receptor comes from a woman aged 25 to 39 with acute COVID-19. The sequenced sample consisted of PBMCs or T cells enriched from blood (not recorded which). DNA of the CDR3: TGTGCCAGCAGCGTAGATGAGACAGGGCCTCTCTCTGGAAACACCATATATTTT. As protein: CASSVDETGPLSGNTIYF.